The entry that follows covers one TCR beta chain sequence. Antigen specificity is unknown. CDR1 is MDHEN, CDR2 SYDVKM, per germline. Trimming pared 2 bases from V and 3 bases from J, leaving 10 bases between. CDR3 size: 14 residues. PCR used 60 Vbeta primers and 13 Jbeta primers. Sequencing used immunoSEQ multiplex PCR; TCRdb keeps in-frame clones, though not all of them. Of about 80,000 clones listed, 79% are singletons. The data were obtained in a study of cytomegalovirus exposure and HLA in healthy donors. Study-level information: In a previous analysis, 117 million unique TCR beta sequences were found from 170 million or so T cells. Study-wide results and limits: The authors listed some 160 TCR beta chains as cytomegalovirus-associated.

The sample taken for sequencing was PBMCs. This clonotype was sampled from a young man in good health and CMV-seronegative. The chain joins TRBV28 to TRBJ1-1; TRBD1 might be the D (6 bases). The CDR3: CASSLLTGYTEAFF. In DNA, the CDR3 is TGTGCCAGCAGTTTACTTACAGGGTACACTGAAGCTTTCTTT.